The clone carrying this T cell receptor beta chain came up a few times. Its cognate antigen is unknown. TCRdb re-analysed the reads in MiXCR, keeping a single row per CDR3 protein. The sample lists approximately 550,000 distinct CDR3 sequences; more than 15% were seen once. The entry originates in a study of T cell repertoires in cytomegalovirus infection. Study summary: Through public TCR beta signatures, both CMV infection and matching HLA type were indicated. Study conclusions and caveats: Based on cumulative public TCR beta family frequency, carriers of CMV plus the relevant HLA were identified. HLA-C-restricted CMV clonotypes gave the most frequent clonotype in two of eight donors.

Input material: CD8+ T cells from PBMCs. This sequence originates from a human donor in good health (CMV status not recorded). Some clones in this sample may be carry-over from other donors' samples.

This CDR3 is CASSIAPGQGFVVDYGYTF. The CDR3 bases are TGTGCCAGTAGTATAGCCCCGGGACAGGGGTTTGTTGTGGACTATGGCTACACCTTC. The rearrangement links TRBV19 to TRBJ1-2; TRBD1 matches 10 bases. The CDR3 length is 19 residues. Germline V lookup: CDR1 LNHDA, CDR2 SQIVND (reference sequence). Trimming at V came to 1 base and at J to 3 bases, leaving 14 bases not matched to a gene. Full variable domain (outside the CDR3, taken from reference TRBV19 and TRBJ1-2): DGGITQSPKYLFRKEGQNVTLSCEQNLNHDAMYWYRQDPGQGLRLIYYSQIVNDFQKGDIAEGYSVSREKKESFPLTVTSAQKNPTAFYLCASSIAPGQGFVVDYGYTFGSGTRLTVV.